Included here is one TCR beta chain sequence, with context. Its binding antigen is unknown. The input lacks base qualities; no much larger clone sits a single base away. CDR1 is given as MNHNS and CDR2 as SASEGT, both from the germline V gene. The CDR3 runs 14 residues from the cysteine to the phenylalanine. Left in the record is the CDR3 DNA by itself, 42 bases read in frame from the first base. The junction carries 9 bases between V and J, which are trimmed by 3 bases and 0 bases respectively. This sample stems from a study of T cell changes during pregnancy in multiple sclerosis (dated by TCRdb to about 2019). Background for the entire study: In women with multiple sclerosis, the researchers looked at how the T cell repertoire shifted as pregnancy progressed.

The library came from the immunoSEQ multiplex PCR assay. TCRdb took over this immuneACCESS table, retaining in-frame rearrangements with V and J assigned. Such tables are incomplete; in checked studies, under half of the missing clones stem from an unresolved V gene, and the remainder is unexplained. This sample has around 38,000 clones in its table, and 80% to 95% of those were observed once. Roughly 5% of the sample is in the top ten clones. The sequence was obtained from a female donor with multiple sclerosis, enrolled in a pregnancy study. Specimen: CD8+ T cells from peripheral blood mononuclear cells, collected in the third trimester of pregnancy. The sequence is built from TRBV6-1 and TRBJ2-7, with a tentative D gene TRBD2 over 5 matching bases. The nucleotides read TGTGCCAGCAGTGAGCGGGCCTTCTCCTACGAGCAGTACTTC. It codes for CASSERAFSYEQYF.